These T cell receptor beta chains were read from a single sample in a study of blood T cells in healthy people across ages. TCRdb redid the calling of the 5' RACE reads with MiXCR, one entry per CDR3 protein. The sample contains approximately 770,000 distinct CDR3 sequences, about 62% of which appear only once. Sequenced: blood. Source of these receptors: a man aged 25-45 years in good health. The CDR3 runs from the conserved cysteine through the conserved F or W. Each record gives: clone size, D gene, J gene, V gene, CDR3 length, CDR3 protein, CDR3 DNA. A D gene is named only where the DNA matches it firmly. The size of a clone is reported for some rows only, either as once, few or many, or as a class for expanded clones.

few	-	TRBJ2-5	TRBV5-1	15	CASGEADPSQETQYF	TGCGCCAGCGGGGAAGCGGACCCGTCCCAAGAGACCCAGTACTTC
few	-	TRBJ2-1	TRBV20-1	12	CSARRGQDEQFF	TGCAGTGCTAGAAGGGGCCAGGATGAGCAGTTCTTC
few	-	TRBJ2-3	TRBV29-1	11	CSVGRGDTQYF	TGCAGCGTGGGCCGAGGGGATACGCAGTATTTT
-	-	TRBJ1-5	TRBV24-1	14	CATSDLEGNQPQHF	TGTGCCACCAGTGATTTAGAGGGTAATCAGCCCCAGCATTTT
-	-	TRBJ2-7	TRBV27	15	CASSLSQAGAYEQYF	TGTGCCAGCAGTTTATCTCAGGCAGGAGCCTACGAGCAGTACTTC
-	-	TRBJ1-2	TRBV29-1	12	CSVESGDPGYTF	TGCAGTGTTGAATCGGGGGACCCTGGCTACACCTTC
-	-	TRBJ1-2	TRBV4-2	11	CASSQYYGYTF	TGTGCCAGCAGCCAGTACTATGGCTACACCTTC
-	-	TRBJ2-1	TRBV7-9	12	CASSLDRGHGFF	TGTGCCAGCAGCTTAGATCGGGGCCACGGGTTCTTC
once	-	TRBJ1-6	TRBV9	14	CASSVRVRNSPLHF	TGTGCCAGCAGCGTCCGGGTCCGCAATTCACCCCTCCACTTT
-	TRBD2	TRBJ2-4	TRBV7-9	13	CASSLAGGNIQYF	TGTGCCAGCAGCTTAGCGGGGGGGAACATTCAGTACTTC
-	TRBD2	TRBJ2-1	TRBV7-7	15	CASSSGLAGGNEQFF	TGTGCTAGCAGCTCGGGACTAGCGGGAGGCAATGAGCAGTTCTTC
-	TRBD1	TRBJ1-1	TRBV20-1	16	CSARLPGGQRSTEAFF	TGCAGTGCTAGGCTACCCGGGGGACAGAGATCCACTGAAGCTTTCTTT
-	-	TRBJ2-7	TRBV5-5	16	CASSLRPADSSYEQYF	TGTGCCAGCAGCTTGAGGCCAGCGGATAGCTCCTACGAGCAGTACTTC
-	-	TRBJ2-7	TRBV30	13	CAWSPSPAGEQYF	TGTGCCTGGAGTCCGTCACCCGCGGGCGAGCAGTACTTC
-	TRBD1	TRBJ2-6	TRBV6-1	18	CASNTRDRGVAGAHILTF	TGTGCCAGCAACACCCGGGACAGGGGTGTAGCTGGGGCCCACATCCTGACTTTC
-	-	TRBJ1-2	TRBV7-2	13	CASSLTQSSGYTF	TGTGCCAGCAGTCTAACCCAAAGCTCGGGCTACACCTTC
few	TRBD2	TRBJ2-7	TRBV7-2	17	CASSLLAGEISVSEQYF	TGTGCCAGCAGCTTACTAGCGGGAGAGATCTCGGTTTCCGAGCAGTACTTC
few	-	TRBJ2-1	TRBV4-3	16	CASSQDSRGYHNEQFF	TGCGCCAGCAGCCAAGACTCCAGAGGGTACCACAATGAGCAGTTCTTC
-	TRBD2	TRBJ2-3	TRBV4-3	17	CASSQVGSGTWADTQYF	TGCGCCAGCAGCCAAGTGGGTAGCGGGACGTGGGCAGATACGCAGTATTTT
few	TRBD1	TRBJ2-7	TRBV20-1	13	CSADTDRVNEQYF	TGCAGTGCTGACACCGACAGGGTGAACGAGCAGTACTTC
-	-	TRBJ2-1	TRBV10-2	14	CASSEGPGSDEQFF	TGCGCCAGCAGTGAGGGCCCGGGGTCGGATGAGCAGTTCTTC
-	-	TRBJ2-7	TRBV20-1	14	CSARLPETIHEQYF	TGCAGTGCTAGATTGCCCGAAACAATACACGAGCAGTACTTC
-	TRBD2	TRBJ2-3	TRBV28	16	CASGSSGLAVTDTQYF	TGTGCCAGCGGATCTTCGGGACTAGCGGTCACAGATACGCAGTATTTT
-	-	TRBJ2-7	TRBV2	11	CASSEIYEQYF	TGTGCCAGCAGTGAAATCTACGAGCAGTACTTC
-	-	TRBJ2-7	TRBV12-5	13	CASGLVPIYEQYF	TGTGCTAGTGGTTTGGTTCCCATCTACGAGCAGTACTTC
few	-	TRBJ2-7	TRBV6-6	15	CASSYMGGGSNEQYF	TGTGCCAGCAGTTACATGGGGGGCGGATCTAACGAGCAGTACTTC
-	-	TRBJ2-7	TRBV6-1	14	CASSELGTPLEQYF	TGTGCCAGCAGTGAACTAGGAACCCCCCTAGAGCAGTACTTC
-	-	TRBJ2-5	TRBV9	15	CASSVAPGMGETQYF	TGTGCCAGCAGCGTAGCCCCCGGTATGGGGGAGACCCAGTACTTC